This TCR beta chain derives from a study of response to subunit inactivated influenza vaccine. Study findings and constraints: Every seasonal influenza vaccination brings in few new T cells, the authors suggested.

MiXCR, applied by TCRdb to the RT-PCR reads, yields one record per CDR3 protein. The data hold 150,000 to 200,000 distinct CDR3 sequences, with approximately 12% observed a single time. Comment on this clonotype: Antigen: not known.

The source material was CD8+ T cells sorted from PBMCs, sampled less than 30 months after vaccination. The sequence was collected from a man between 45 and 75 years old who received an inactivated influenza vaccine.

The CDR3 DNA sequence: TGTGCCAGCAGCCAAGGGGAATCGGCTGCATACAATGAGCAGTTCTTC. This translates into CASSQGESAAYNEQFF. The V gene is TRBV4-2, the J gene TRBJ2-1; D is uncertain. The CDR3 runs 16 residues. Trimming shortened V by 1 base and J by 4 bases, and 14 bases separated the two germline ends. Germline V gene sequence: CDR1 LGHNA, CDR2 YNFKEQ.